This T cell receptor beta chain stems from a study of radiation and T cells in renal cell carcinoma. Study as a whole: Nephrectomy followed 15 Gy stereotactic body radiation by 4 weeks.

Notes on this clone: Its antigen remains unidentified.

Method: immunoSEQ multiplex PCR; TCRdb's copy keeps in-frame clones and lacks some. The sample has about 150,000 clones; about nine tenths are singletons. Findings and caveats of the study: Pretreatment tumor biopsies were lacking, so baseline clonotypes are unknown. Top tumor clonotypes rose in blood 2 weeks post-radiation, then contracted.

Time point of the sample: baseline pretreatment blood. As for treatment: 15 Gy SBRT to primary tumor, nephrectomy 4 weeks later. This renal cell carcinoma was of the clear cell type. The source was blood, collected from a patient whose treatment included radiotherapy and nephrectomy. The sequence came from a woman in her 70s with renal cell carcinoma.

In nucleotides, the CDR3 is TGCGCCAGCAGTAAACCCCGGGGGGCCCCCACAGATACGCAGTATTTT. This translates into CASSKPRGAPTDTQYF. The rearrangement uses TRBV10-2 and TRBJ2-3, with D possibly being TRBD2 (7 bases). Trimming pared 5 bases from V and 2 bases from J, leaving 17 bases between. CDR1 and CDR2 from the germline V gene are WSHSY and SAAADI. This CDR3 contains 16 residues.